A selection of T cell receptor beta chains follows, all from one sample in a study of PD-1 blockade in classical Hodgkin lymphoma. This table comes from immunoSEQ multiplex PCR, and its TCRdb copy is limited to in-frame clones, with some not included. The sample contains some 20,000 clones, about four fifths of which appear only once. Specimen: peripheral blood mononuclear cells (PBMCs), collected at baseline. The receptors come from a human donor with classical Hodgkin lymphoma. Both conserved end residues are part of each CDR3. Each record gives: J gene, D gene, clone size, CDR3 length, V gene, CDR3 DNA, CDR3 protein. D genes are given only for firm matches. The size field is filled for only some rows; it gives once, few, many or a size class.

j_gene: TRBJ2-7; d_gene: .; abundance: .; len: 13; v_gene: TRBV4-1; CDR3nt: TGCGCCAGCAGCCCCGAAAGGGGCGCCGAGCAGTACTTC; CDR3aa: CASSPERGAEQYF
j_gene: TRBJ2-2; d_gene: .; abundance: .; len: 14; v_gene: TRBV5-1; CDR3nt: TGCGCCAGCAGCTCGGACTACACCACCGGGGAGCTGTTTTTT; CDR3aa: CASSSDYTTGELFF
j_gene: TRBJ2-1; d_gene: .; abundance: .; len: 13; v_gene: TRBV5-4; CDR3nt: TGTGCCAGCAGCTTACCTAGCAACAATGAGCAGTTCTTC; CDR3aa: CASSLPSNNEQFF
j_gene: TRBJ2-2; d_gene: .; abundance: .; len: 14; v_gene: TRBV7-2; CDR3nt: TGTGCCAGCAGCTTAAAACGGTTTCCCGGGGAGCTGTTTTTT; CDR3aa: CASSLKRFPGELFF
j_gene: TRBJ1-5; d_gene: .; abundance: .; len: 13; v_gene: TRBV30; CDR3nt: TGTGCCTGGAGTGTACGGGGCTTTTGGCCCCAGCATTTT; CDR3aa: CAWSVRGFWPQHF
j_gene: TRBJ1-6; d_gene: TRBD1; abundance: few; len: 14; v_gene: TRBV5-4; CDR3nt: TGTGCCAGCAGCCGGGACAGGGGTAATTCACCCCTCCACTTT; CDR3aa: CASSRDRGNSPLHF
j_gene: TRBJ1-1; d_gene: .; abundance: .; len: 17; v_gene: TRBV18; CDR3nt: TGTGCCAGCTCACCACCTAGAAGGGGCACTGGGAACACTGAAGCTTTCTTT; CDR3aa: CASSPPRRGTGNTEAFF
j_gene: TRBJ2-5; d_gene: TRBD2; abundance: few; len: 18; v_gene: TRBV7-8; CDR3nt: TGTGCCAGCAGCGAGGGACTAGCGGGGGGCAACTACCAAGAGACCCAGTACTTC; CDR3aa: CASSEGLAGGNYQETQYF
j_gene: TRBJ2-3; d_gene: .; abundance: .; len: 14; v_gene: TRBV6-5; CDR3nt: TGTGCCAGCAGTTACAGCGCTAGCACAGATACGCAGTATTTT; CDR3aa: CASSYSASTDTQYF
j_gene: TRBJ2-3; d_gene: .; abundance: .; len: 14; v_gene: TRBV9; CDR3nt: TGTGCCAGCAGCGTAGCAGACGCCAGAGATACGCAGTATTTT; CDR3aa: CASSVADARDTQYF
j_gene: TRBJ2-7; d_gene: TRBD2; abundance: .; len: 14; v_gene: TRBV13; CDR3nt: TGTGCCAGCAGCTTCGGACTAGCAGGAAACGAGCAGTACTTC; CDR3aa: CASSFGLAGNEQYF
j_gene: TRBJ2-5; d_gene: .; abundance: .; len: 15; v_gene: TRBV7-3; CDR3nt: TGTGCCAGCAGCTTAAAGGGGGGACGTCAAGAGACCCAGTACTTC; CDR3aa: CASSLKGGRQETQYF
j_gene: TRBJ1-2; d_gene: .; abundance: .; len: 13; v_gene: TRBV29-1; CDR3nt: TGCAGCGTTGAAGGCGGCAGGGTCTATGGCTACACCTTC; CDR3aa: CSVEGGRVYGYTF
j_gene: TRBJ2-1; d_gene: TRBD1; abundance: .; len: 14; v_gene: TRBV19; CDR3nt: TGTGCCAGTAGACCGGGACAGGGATACGACGAGCAGTTCTTC; CDR3aa: CASRPGQGYDEQFF
j_gene: TRBJ2-1; d_gene: .; abundance: .; len: 11; v_gene: TRBV7-3; CDR3nt: TGTGCCAGCAGCTCCCACAATGAGCAGTTCTTC; CDR3aa: CASSSHNEQFF
j_gene: TRBJ2-5; d_gene: TRBD1; abundance: .; len: 15; v_gene: TRBV7-9; CDR3nt: TGTGCCAGCAGCCGGGACAGGGGGACTCAAGAGACCCAGTACTTC; CDR3aa: CASSRDRGTQETQYF
j_gene: TRBJ2-7; d_gene: TRBD1; abundance: .; len: 14; v_gene: TRBV7-6; CDR3nt: TGTGCCAGCAGCTCCGGGACAGGGCACTACGAGCAGTACTTC; CDR3aa: CASSSGTGHYEQYF
j_gene: TRBJ2-7; d_gene: TRBD1; abundance: .; len: 17; v_gene: TRBV4-2; CDR3nt: TGTGCCAGCAGCCAAGAAGTGGAGGGGACAGGTTTATACGAGCAGTACTTC; CDR3aa: CASSQEVEGTGLYEQYF
j_gene: TRBJ2-3; d_gene: TRBD2; abundance: .; len: 14; v_gene: TRBV15; CDR3nt: TGTGCCACCAGTACCTGGGGGGGAACAGATACGCAGTATTTT; CDR3aa: CATSTWGGTDTQYF
j_gene: TRBJ2-7; d_gene: .; abundance: .; len: 14; v_gene: TRBV10-3; CDR3nt: TGTGCCATCAGTGAGTCGCGCAACTCCTACGAGCAGTACTTC; CDR3aa: CAISESRNSYEQYF
j_gene: TRBJ2-7; d_gene: .; abundance: .; len: 12; v_gene: TRBV28; CDR3nt: TGTGCCAGCAGCATTATTACGGGAGAGCAGTACTTC; CDR3aa: CASSIITGEQYF
j_gene: TRBJ1-2; d_gene: .; abundance: .; len: 14; v_gene: TRBV7-3; CDR3nt: TGTGCCAGCAGCTTAACGGCCGGAGACTATGGCTACACCTTC; CDR3aa: CASSLTAGDYGYTF
j_gene: TRBJ1-2; d_gene: TRBD1; abundance: .; len: 13; v_gene: TRBV11-2; CDR3nt: TGTGCCAGCAGAGGACAGGGGCTCTATGGCTACACCTTC; CDR3aa: CASRGQGLYGYTF
j_gene: TRBJ2-1; d_gene: TRBD1; abundance: .; len: 15; v_gene: TRBV7-3; CDR3nt: TGTGCCAGCAGCCTGCTTCAGGACAGGGACAATGAGCAGTTCTTC; CDR3aa: CASSLLQDRDNEQFF
j_gene: TRBJ2-3; d_gene: .; abundance: .; len: 15; v_gene: TRBV28; CDR3nt: TGTGCCAGCAGTTGGTTTGCAGGGATCGCGAATACGCAGTATTTT; CDR3aa: CASSWFAGIANTQYF
j_gene: TRBJ2-2; d_gene: .; abundance: .; len: 16; v_gene: TRBV7-8; CDR3nt: TGTGCCAGCAACCCTTGGCGGGGCGCGAACACCGGGGAGCTGTTTTTT; CDR3aa: CASNPWRGANTGELFF
j_gene: TRBJ1-1; d_gene: TRBD1; abundance: .; len: 13; v_gene: TRBV10-3; CDR3nt: TGTGCCATAGGGGACAGGGGGATAACTGAAGCTTTCTTT; CDR3aa: CAIGDRGITEAFF
j_gene: TRBJ1-2; d_gene: .; abundance: .; len: 13; v_gene: TRBV6-1; CDR3nt: TGTGCCAGCAGTGAAAGACGGAACTATGGCTACACCTTC; CDR3aa: CASSERRNYGYTF
j_gene: TRBJ2-3; d_gene: .; abundance: .; len: 15; v_gene: TRBV27; CDR3nt: TGTGCCAGCAGTTTCGGTGGGGGGGCCCCAGATACGCAGTATTTT; CDR3aa: CASSFGGGAPDTQYF
j_gene: TRBJ2-1; d_gene: TRBD2; abundance: .; len: 16; v_gene: TRBV4-1; CDR3nt: TGCGCCAGCAGCCCAGCTAGCGGGGGGGATTACAATGAGCAGTTCTTC; CDR3aa: CASSPASGGDYNEQFF
j_gene: TRBJ2-5; d_gene: TRBD2; abundance: .; len: 16; v_gene: TRBV7-2; CDR3nt: TGTGCCAGCAGCCGGACTAGCGGGGGGGCCGGGGAGACCCAGTACTTC; CDR3aa: CASSRTSGGAGETQYF
j_gene: TRBJ2-2; d_gene: .; abundance: .; len: 15; v_gene: TRBV12-5; CDR3nt: TGTGCTAGTGGTTTGGCCCCCGGGGGCACCGGGGAGCTGTTTTTT; CDR3aa: CASGLAPGGTGELFF
j_gene: TRBJ2-1; d_gene: TRBD1; abundance: .; len: 16; v_gene: TRBV10-3; CDR3nt: TGTGCCATCTCTCGGGACAGGGGGCCTACTGCGGATGAGCAGTTCTTC; CDR3aa: CAISRDRGPTADEQFF